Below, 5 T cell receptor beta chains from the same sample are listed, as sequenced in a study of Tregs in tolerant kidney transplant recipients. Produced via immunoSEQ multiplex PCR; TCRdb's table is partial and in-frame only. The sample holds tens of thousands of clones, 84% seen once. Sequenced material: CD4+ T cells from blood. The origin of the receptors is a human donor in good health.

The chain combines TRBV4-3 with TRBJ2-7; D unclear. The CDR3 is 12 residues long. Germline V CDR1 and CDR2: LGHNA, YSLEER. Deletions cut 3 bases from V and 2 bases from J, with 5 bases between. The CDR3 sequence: CASSHLAYEQYF. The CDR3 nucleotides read TGCGCCAGCAGCCATTTAGCCTACGAGCAGTACTTC.

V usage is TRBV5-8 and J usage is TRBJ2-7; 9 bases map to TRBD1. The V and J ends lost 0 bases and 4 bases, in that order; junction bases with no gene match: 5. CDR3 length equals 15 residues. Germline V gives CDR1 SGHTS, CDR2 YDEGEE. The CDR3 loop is CASSLGGQGRYEQYF. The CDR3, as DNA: TGTGCCAGCAGCTTGGGTGGACAGGGGCGGTACGAGCAGTACTTC.

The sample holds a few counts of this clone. In DNA, the CDR3 is TGTGCCAGCAGCTTTCTGCCCGGGGGGAGCTCCTACGAGCAGTACTTC. Protein: CASSFLPGGSSYEQYF. This chain joins TRBV7-6 and TRBJ2-7; 7 bases fit TRBD2. CDR3 length equals 16 residues. V was clipped by 3 bases and J by 0 bases; unmatched bases: 8. Looked up from germline, CDR1 is SGHVS and CDR2 is FNYEAQ.

CDR3 amino acids: CASSSNPGAGGETQYF. The CDR3 region has the DNA TGTGCCAGCAGCTCCAACCCAGGGGCGGGAGGAGAGACCCAGTACTTC. V usage is TRBV5-6 and J usage is TRBJ2-5; TRBD2 aligns across 8 bases. V shed 3 bases, J shed 4 bases, and the junction held 11 bases outside the gene matches. The CDR3 loop spans 16 amino acids. Germline V gives CDR1 SGHDT, CDR2 YYEEEE.

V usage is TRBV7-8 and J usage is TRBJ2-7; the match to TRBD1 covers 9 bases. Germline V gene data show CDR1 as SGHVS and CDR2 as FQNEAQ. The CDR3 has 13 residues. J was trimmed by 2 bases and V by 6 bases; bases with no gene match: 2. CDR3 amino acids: CASSRQGAYEQYF. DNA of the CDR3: TGTGCCAGCAGTCGACAGGGGGCCTACGAGCAGTACTTC.